The 20 T cell receptor beta chains below were found in one sample sequenced in a study of blood T cell repertoires in COVID-19. Using immunoSEQ multiplex PCR, the repertoire was profiled, and TCRdb retains in-frame clones only, with some absent. The table has about 200,000 clones, about 88% seen once. The specimen was PBMCs or T cells enriched from blood (not recorded which). The receptors were sampled from a woman in her twenties or thirties who had been exposed to COVID-19.

The chain is built from TRBV30 and TRBJ2-3; TRBD2 aligns across 14 bases. Germline trimming cut 3 bases from V and 3 bases from J; bases unmatched to any gene: 11. The germline CDR1 and CDR2 sequences are GTSNPN and SVGIG (reference sequence). The CDR3 contains 18 residues. DNA of the CDR3: TGTGCCTGGAGCGGACTAGCGGGGGGCATGACCTCAACAGATACGCAGTATTTT. It codes for CAWSGLAGGMTSTDTQYF. The full variable domain, with the rest looked up from reference TRBV30 and TRBJ2-3, is SQTIHQWPATLVQPVGSPLSLECTVEGTSNPNLYWYRQAAGRGLQLLFYSVGIGQISSEVPQNLSASRPQDRQFILSSKKLLLSDSGFYLCAWSGLAGGMTSTDTQYFGPGTRLTVL.

CDR3 in DNA: TGTGCCACCAGCAGAGATCCTGGAGGGGCTGGGGCCAACGTCCTGACTTTC. This gives the protein CATSRDPGGAGANVLTF. V gene TRBV15 combines with J gene TRBJ2-6; TRBD2 might be the D (6 bases). The V and J ends lost 0 bases and 2 bases respectively, with 11 bases between them. Germline V lookup: CDR1 LNHNV, CDR2 YYDKDF (reference sequence). This CDR3 spans 17 amino acids.

The J gene is TRBJ2-5, the V gene TRBV9, with 8 bases that match TRBD1. Germline values: CDR1 SGDLS, CDR2 YYNGEE. V shed 3 bases, J shed 4 bases, and the junction held 5 bases outside the gene matches. This CDR3 is built from 14 residues. This CDR3 reads CASSGRQGTETQYF. The CDR3 nucleotides are TGTGCCAGCAGCGGACGACAGGGGACAGAGACCCAGTACTTC.

The V and J genes are TRBV21-1 and TRBJ2-2; the table's D call, TRBD1, has no DNA check behind it. TRBV21-1 is marked as a pseudogene. This CDR3 has 15 amino acids. In DNA, the CDR3 is TGTGCCAGCAGCAACGGGACAGGGGGGACCGGGGAGCTGTTTTTT. It yields the protein CASSNGTGGTGELFF.

J is TRBJ1-4 and V is TRBV3-1 (or the pseudogene TRBV3-2), with 11 bases that match TRBD1. Germline V lookup: CDR1 LGHDT, CDR2 YNNKEL (reference sequence). The CDR3 has 16 residues. J lost 8 bases, V lost 2 bases, and 7 bases had no gene match. The CDR3 loop reads CASSQSSRDRGEKLFF. CDR3 DNA: TGTGCCAGCAGCCAATCCTCCCGGGACAGGGGGGAAAAACTGTTTTTT.

This chain uses TRBV5-1 with TRBJ2-7; 12 positions agree with TRBD1. Germline trimming cut 4 bases from V and 5 bases from J; bases unmatched to any gene: 10. The length of the CDR3 is 16 residues. The V gene's germline CDR1 is SGHRS and CDR2 YFSETQ. CDR3 loop: CASSPAGTGGLDEQYF. In nucleotides, the CDR3 is TGCGCCAGCAGCCCAGCCGGGACAGGGGGCTTGGACGAGCAGTACTTC.

The V gene is TRBV5-1, the J gene TRBJ2-1; 13 nucleotides align to TRBD2. CDR1 SGHRS and CDR2 YFSETQ come from the germline V gene. V lost 4 bases to trimming and J lost 5 bases; unmatched junction nucleotides: 6. The CDR3 extends over 16 amino acids. DNA for the CDR3: TGCGCCAGCAGCACCGGACTAGCGGGGGCCCACAATGAGCAGTTCTTC. This translates into CASSTGLAGAHNEQFF.

The chain uses TRBV7-6 and TRBJ2-1, with 16 bases aligning to TRBD2. With V trimmed by 1 base and J by 8 bases, 5 bases remained unmatched. CDR1 and CDR2 (germline): SGHVS, FNYEAQ. The CDR3 runs to 17 residues. CDR3 sequence: CASSLVGTSGGAYEQFF. The CDR3 region has the DNA TGTGCCAGCAGCTTAGTTGGGACTAGCGGGGGGGCCTATGAGCAGTTCTTC.

The chain employs TRBV27 and TRBJ1-1, with 7 nucleotides matching TRBD1. The CDR3 runs to 15 residues. V lost 4 bases, J lost 3 bases, and 8 bases stayed unmatched. Germline V gene lookup returns CDR1 MNHEY and CDR2 SMNVEV (reference sequence). The CDR3 reads CASSSRPQGDTEAFF. CDR3 bases: TGTGCCAGCAGTTCACGGCCTCAGGGGGACACTGAAGCTTTCTTT.

The CDR3 reads CASNKGSMNTEAFF. The CDR3 DNA is TGCGCCAGCAATAAGGGGTCAATGAACACTGAAGCTTTCTTT. The V call is TRBV5-1, the J call TRBJ1-1; perhaps TRBD1 as D (5 bases). Trimming took 6 bases from V and 0 from J, leaving 12 bases between them. The CDR3 has 14 residues. Germline values: CDR1 SGHRS, CDR2 YFSETQ.

This clone was observed a few times. The chain uses TRBV3-1 (or the pseudogene TRBV3-2) and TRBJ1-2, with unresolved D. V was trimmed by 1 base and J by 8 bases, leaving 8 bases between them. This CDR3 spans 12 amino acids. Germline V gene data show CDR1 as LGHDT and CDR2 as YNNKEL (reference sequence). This chain's CDR3 is CASSQALRGYTF. CDR3 nucleotide sequence: TGTGCCAGCAGCCAAGCGCTGCGCGGCTACACCTTC.

The chain has TRBV2 and TRBJ1-4; D may be TRBD1 (6 bases). CDR1 is SNHLY, CDR2 FYNNEI, per germline. The CDR3 is 16 residues long. V lost 1 base to trimming and J lost 5 bases, with 14 bases between them. The CDR3 sequence: CASSEVASRGNEKLFF. CDR3 in DNA: TGTGCCAGCAGTGAAGTGGCTAGCAGGGGAAATGAAAAACTGTTTTTT.

This chain connects TRBV3-1 (or the pseudogene TRBV3-2) to TRBJ2-1; the D gene is possibly TRBD2 (6 bases). Trimming took 0 bases from V and 2 from J, leaving 8 bases between them. The germline V gene encodes CDR1 LGHDT and CDR2 YNNKEL (reference sequence). CDR3 length equals 15 residues. The chain's CDR3 is CASSQDRGAYNEQFF. Written as DNA, the CDR3 is TGTGCCAGCAGCCAAGACCGCGGGGCCTACAATGAGCAGTTCTTC.

This clone was picked up one time. The rearrangement links TRBV9 to TRBJ2-6, with 9 bases identical to TRBD1. With V trimmed by 4 bases and J by 1 base, 6 bases remained unmatched. CDR3 length equals 17 residues. Germline lookup yields CDR1 SGDLS and CDR2 YYNGEE. The CDR3 sequence is CASSWTGQGSGANVLTF. CDR3 nucleotide sequence: TGTGCCAGCAGCTGGACTGGACAGGGGTCTGGGGCCAACGTCCTGACTTTC.

Only a few counts were recorded for this clone. This chain connects TRBV7-9 to TRBJ2-3; 9 nucleotides agree with TRBD2. J was trimmed by 4 bases and V by 5 bases; bases with no gene match: 7. The CDR3 is 15 residues long. Germline V gene sequence: CDR1 SEHNR, CDR2 FQNEAQ (reference sequence). The CDR3 reads CASSPGTSFSDTQYF. As DNA, the CDR3 is TGTGCCAGCAGCCCCGGGACTAGCTTCTCAGATACGCAGTATTTT.

The chain recombines TRBV3-1 (or the pseudogene TRBV3-2) with TRBJ1-2, with TRBD1 as a possible D gene (5 bases). Germline CDR1 reads LGHDT; CDR2 reads YNNKEL (reference sequence). The V end was cut by 3 bases, the J end by 2 bases, with 13 bases between. CDR3 length equals 15 residues. CDR3 amino acids: CASSQPAGGNYGYTF. CDR3 sequence (DNA): TGTGCCAGCAGCCAGCCGGCCGGGGGGAACTATGGCTACACCTTC.

V usage is TRBV15 and J usage is TRBJ2-2; 7 nucleotides match TRBD1. Germline values: CDR1 LNHNV, CDR2 YYDKDF (reference sequence). Losses at the gene ends were 3 bases for V and 0 bases for J; bases not matched to a gene: 13. The CDR3 is 19 amino acids. CDR3 nucleotide sequence: TGTGCCACCAGCAGCCCATGGGACAGAAACCTTGCGAACACCGGGGAGCTGTTTTTT. Protein: CATSSPWDRNLANTGELFF.

This clone was recorded only once. The chain links TRBV30 to TRBJ1-4; possibly TRBD1 for D (5 bases). CDR3 length: 14 residues. Germline CDR1 is GTSNPN and CDR2 is SVGIG (reference sequence). V dropped 0 bases and J dropped 7 bases, with 12 bases sitting between them. DNA for the CDR3: TGTGCCTGGAGTGTAGGACAACGAGGTGAAAAACTGTTTTTT. Translation: CAWSVGQRGEKLFF.

The rearrangement joins TRBV9 to TRBJ2-7; TRBD2 might be the D (6 bases). Germline V gene lookup returns CDR1 SGDLS and CDR2 YYNGEE. V was shortened by 0 bases and J by 4 bases, with 14 bases between the two germline ends. The CDR3 is made up of 15 amino acids. CDR3 nucleotides: TGTGCCAGCAGCGTAGGGGGCACGGCGGGGTACGAGCAGTACTTC. Amino acids: CASSVGGTAGYEQYF.

This chain links TRBV5-1 with TRBJ2-5; 10 bases map to TRBD2. The CDR3 spans 16 residues. The germline V gene encodes CDR1 SGHRS and CDR2 YFSETQ. V gave up 4 bases and J gave up 5 bases; unmatched junction bases: 11. In DNA form, the CDR3 reads TGCGCCAGCAGCGGAGCGCTAGCGGGGGACTGGGAGACCCAGTACTTC. Translation gives CASSGALAGDWETQYF.